A single sample is the source of the 24 T cell receptor beta chains below, sequenced in a study of technical replicates of blood from a few donors. TCRdb's copy holds only in-frame clones and misses some; the assay was immunoSEQ multiplex PCR. This table holds 70,000 or so clones, approximately 88% found once. Sequenced material: PBMCs. The receptors stem from a human donor in good health. Some clones in this sample may be carry-over from other donors' samples.

The J gene is TRBJ2-5, the V gene TRBV29-1; maybe TRBD2 (5 bases). The CDR3 spans 13 residues. The germline V and J ends were trimmed by 6 bases and 5 bases, with 16 bases remaining between them. The germline V gene has CDR1 SQVTM and CDR2 ANQGSEA. This chain's CDR3 is CSVATGSEETQYF. CDR3 DNA: TGCAGCGTCGCCACGGGGAGTGAGGAGACCCAGTACTTC.

The rearrangement uses TRBV6-6 and TRBJ1-5; D is ambiguous. V lost 6 bases and J 2 bases, leaving 11 bases between the germline ends. Germline values: CDR1 MNHNY, CDR2 SVGAGI (reference sequence). The CDR3 consists of 14 residues. In DNA, the CDR3 is TGTGCCAGCAGATCGGGATCTGGCAATCAGCCCCAGCATTTT. Its translation is CASRSGSGNQPQHF.

V usage is TRBV25-1 and J usage is TRBJ2-3; 9 bases match TRBD2. Germline V gene data show CDR1 as MGHDK and CDR2 as SYGVNS. The CDR3 loop spans 17 amino acids. Trimming cost V 2 bases and J 0 bases; bases outside gene matches: 6. CDR3 sequence reads: CASSEGLAGRSTDTQYF. The CDR3 DNA reads TGTGCCAGCAGTGAAGGCCTAGCGGGGCGCAGCACAGATACGCAGTATTTT. Complete variable domain (other parts from reference TRBV25-1 and TRBJ2-3): EADIYQTPRYLVIGTGKKITLECSQTMGHDKMYWYQQDPGMELHLIHYSYGVNSTEKGDLSSESTVSRIRTEHFPLTLESARPSHTSQYLCASSEGLAGRSTDTQYFGPGTRLTVL.

The chain is built from TRBV4-1 and TRBJ2-1, with 9 bases that match TRBD2. Losses at the gene ends were 4 bases for V and 8 bases for J; bases not matched to a gene: 9. The germline CDR1 and CDR2 sequences are MGHRA and YSYEKL. There are 15 residues in the CDR3. The CDR3 loop reads CASSLSAGGPDEQFF. CDR3 coding DNA: TGCGCCAGCAGCCTCAGCGCGGGAGGGCCGGATGAGCAGTTCTTC.

The chain employs TRBV15 and TRBJ1-6; D is possibly TRBD1 (6 bases). The CDR3 is made up of 15 amino acids. Trimming stripped 1 base from V and 4 bases from J, with 8 bases between. Germline CDR1 reads LNHNV; CDR2 reads YYDKDF (reference sequence). This CDR3 reads CATSRGTGYNSPLHF. The CDR3, as DNA: TGTGCCACCAGCAGAGGTACAGGGTATAATTCACCCCTCCACTTT. The variable domain in full, with the rest retrieved from reference TRBV15 and TRBJ1-6, is DAMVIQNPRYQVTQFGKPVTLSCSQTLNHNVMYWYQQKSSQAPKLLFHYYDKDFNNEADTPDNFQSRRPNTSFCFLDIRSPGLGDTAMYLCATSRGTGYNSPLHFGNGTRLTVT.

The table lists this clone with a few counts. The gene calls are TRBV30 and TRBJ2-1, with 8 bases that match TRBD2. V gave up 3 bases and J gave up 2 bases; unmatched junction bases: 3. CDR3 length: 14 amino acids. The germline V gene has CDR1 GTSNPN and CDR2 SVGIG (reference sequence). CDR3 DNA sequence: TGTGCCTGGAGATCCGGGGGGGCCTACAATGAGCAGTTCTTC. Encoded protein: CAWRSGGAYNEQFF. The entire variable domain, with the rest obtained from reference TRBV30 and TRBJ2-1, is as follows: SQTIHQWPATLVQPVGSPLSLECTVEGTSNPNLYWYRQAAGRGLQLLFYSVGIGQISSEVPQNLSASRPQDRQFILSSKKLLLSDSGFYLCAWRSGGAYNEQFFGPGTRLTVL.

V and J are TRBV29-1 and TRBJ2-1; 9 bases fit TRBD1. The V segment lost 6 bases and the J segment 8 bases; nucleotides outside the gene matches: 8. Germline lookup yields CDR1 SQVTM and CDR2 ANQGSEA. CDR3 size: 13 residues. The CDR3 coding sequence is TGCAGCGTCGGGACAGGGTGGGGCGATGAGCAGTTCTTC. This sequence encodes CSVGTGWGDEQFF.

Note on this clone: At one boundary the junction diverges from the germline segment, which might be a read error. The chain carries TRBV6-6 and TRBJ2-3, with 7 positions matching TRBD2. The germline V gene encodes CDR1 MNHNY and CDR2 SVGAGI (reference sequence). This CDR3 is built from 15 residues. In nucleotides, the CDR3 is TGTGCCAGCAGTGACTCGAGTGGGGGGGCAGATACGCAGTATTTT. It encodes CASSDSSGGADTQYF.

This clone showed up just a few times. The chain employs TRBV7-8 and TRBJ1-1, with 10 bases identical to TRBD1. With V trimmed by 5 bases and J by 10 bases, 10 bases remained unmatched. The CDR3 totals 14 residues. Germline loops: CDR1 SGHVS, CDR2 FQNEAQ. The chain's CDR3 is CASSEDRGPLPAFF. The CDR3 DNA reads TGTGCCAGCAGCGAAGACAGGGGGCCCTTACCAGCTTTCTTT.

The chain joins TRBV29-1 to TRBJ2-1; possible D gene TRBD1, 5 bases. The germline gives CDR1 SQVTM, CDR2 ANQGSEA. Between the trimmed V and J ends, which lost 5 bases and 4 bases, there was a span of 18 bases. This CDR3 has 15 residues. The CDR3 DNA sequence: TGCAGCGTTCCTCCCGGGCAGGGCAAGTACAATGAGCAGTTCTTC. As protein: CSVPPGQGKYNEQFF.

J is TRBJ2-3 and V is TRBV5-4; 9 bases agree with TRBD1. This CDR3 region has 19 residues. Germline CDR1 SGHNT, CDR2 YYREEE (reference sequence). The J segment lost 0 bases and the V segment lost 2 bases, leaving 13 bases of the junction unmatched. Here the CDR3 reads CASSFPGQGMRRSTDTQYF. In DNA, the CDR3 is TGTGCCAGCAGCTTTCCGGGACAGGGTATGAGGAGAAGCACAGATACGCAGTATTTT.

The chain is built from TRBV10-3 and TRBJ2-3, with D possibly matching TRBD2 (6 bases). Looked up from germline, CDR1 is ENHRY and CDR2 is SYGVKD. The CDR3 runs to 15 residues. Trimming took off 3 bases at V and 6 bases at J, with 16 bases between the two ends. CDR3 nucleotide sequence: TGTGCCATCAGTGATCTTGGAGGGGAGGCGGATACGCAGTATTTT. Translation gives CAISDLGGEADTQYF.

V and J are TRBV18 and TRBJ2-7; 9 bases agree with TRBD2. CDR1 KGHSH and CDR2 LQKENI come from the germline V gene. Losses at the gene ends were 3 bases for V and 2 bases for J; bases not matched to a gene: 8. The CDR3 runs to 16 residues. The CDR3 DNA reads TGTGCCAGCTCACCCCGGGCGGGAGGGAGGCCCTACGAGCAGTACTTC. It yields the protein CASSPRAGGRPYEQYF.

This clone was seen only once. V gene TRBV5-1 combines with J gene TRBJ1-2; 9 positions agree with TRBD1. Germline V gene data show CDR1 as SGHRS and CDR2 as YFSETQ. The length of the CDR3 is 14 residues. Trimming at V came to 1 base and at J to 6 bases, leaving 4 bases not matched to a gene. The CDR3 region is CASSLTGGADGYTF. The CDR3 region has the DNA TGCGCCAGCAGCTTGACAGGGGGCGCGGATGGCTACACCTTC.

The chain joins TRBV30 to TRBJ2-7; 8 bases fit TRBD2. With 3 bases clipped from V and 3 bases from J, the junction kept 4 bases outside the gene matches. CDR1 is GTSNPN and CDR2 is SVGIG in the germline V gene (reference sequence). The CDR3 totals 13 residues. The CDR3 sequence is CAWRIAGLYEQYF. Written as DNA, the CDR3 is TGTGCCTGGAGGATAGCGGGACTCTACGAGCAGTACTTC.

The CDR3 protein is CASSLGRLAGGPYNEQFF. The CDR3 DNA reads as TGTGCCAGCAGCTTAGGTCGACTAGCGGGGGGTCCCTACAATGAGCAGTTCTTC. V usage is TRBV7-9 and J usage is TRBJ2-1; 13 positions agree with TRBD2. This CDR3 region has 18 residues. Trimming removed 1 base from V and 2 bases from J; junction bases left unmatched: 5. The germline CDR1 and CDR2 sequences are SEHNR and FQNEAQ (reference sequence).

The chain couples TRBV5-1 to TRBJ2-3, with D possibly TRBD2 on 6 matching bases. The CDR3 loop spans 14 amino acids. Germline V gene lookup returns CDR1 SGHRS and CDR2 YFSETQ. The V gene lost 4 bases and the J gene lost 1 base, with 10 bases spanning the gap. As DNA, the CDR3 is TGCGCCAGCAGCCGGCCGGGGGGCACAGATACGCAGTATTTT. This gives the protein CASSRPGGTDTQYF.

The table lists this clone with a count of one. The V call is TRBV25-1, the J call TRBJ2-7, with D maybe TRBD2 (6 bases). This CDR3 contains 17 residues. The ends were cut back, 1 base at V and 0 bases at J, with 16 bases in the middle. Germline V lookup: CDR1 MGHDK, CDR2 SYGVNS. CDR3 in amino acids: CASSESDYKWSSYEQYF. As DNA, the CDR3 is TGTGCCAGCAGTGAATCGGACTATAAATGGAGCTCCTACGAGCAGTACTTC.

V is TRBV7-2 and J is TRBJ2-5, with a weak D call TRBD2 (5 bases). Germline lookup yields CDR1 SGHTA and CDR2 FQGNSA. CDR3 length: 13 residues. Trimming pared 4 bases from V and 9 bases from J, leaving 15 bases between. Here the CDR3 reads CASSSDGETAQYF. The CDR3 bases are TGTGCCAGCAGCTCTGACGGGGAGACGGCCCAGTACTTC.

This clone was seen only a few times. V is TRBV13 and J is TRBJ2-7; D might be TRBD2 (5 bases). The CDR3 loop spans 15 amino acids. V was clipped by 1 base and J by 1 base, with 11 bases between them. Germline values: CDR1 PRHDT, CDR2 FYEKMQ (reference sequence). The CDR3 reads CASSLEGGGSYEQYF. CDR3 in DNA: TGTGCCAGCAGCTTAGAAGGAGGAGGTTCCTACGAGCAGTACTTC.

This clone was observed a few times. The V and J genes are TRBV14 and TRBJ2-5; 8 bases line up with TRBD1. The CDR3 sequence is 15 residues long. V was pared by 0 bases and J by 5 bases, with 5 bases of the junction left unmatched. Germline V CDR1 and CDR2: SGHDN, FVKESK. CDR3 bases: TGTGCCAGCAGCCAAGAGCAGGGGGCTGGGGAGACCCAGTACTTC. This sequence encodes CASSQEQGAGETQYF.

The chain uses TRBV4-1 and TRBJ1-4, with TRBD1 matching over 7 bases. The CDR3 runs 16 residues. V was pared by 0 bases and J by 9 bases, with 10 bases of the junction left unmatched. Germline V gene lookup returns CDR1 MGHRA and CDR2 YSYEKL. The CDR3 loop is CASSQEGGQLYQKLFF. CDR3 DNA: TGCGCCAGCAGCCAAGAAGGGGGACAGCTATATCAAAAACTGTTTTTT.

This chain connects TRBV5-1 to TRBJ2-1; weak D call: TRBD2 (6 bases). With 0 bases removed from V and 8 bases from J, the gap between germline ends came to 21 bases. The CDR3 totals 17 residues. The germline gives CDR1 SGHRS, CDR2 YFSETQ. The CDR3, as DNA: TGCGCCAGCAGCTTGGACCCGGTTTCTGCGGGAACTTATGAGCAGTTCTTC. Amino acids: CASSLDPVSAGTYEQFF.

There are a few counts of this clone. This chain connects TRBV30 to TRBJ2-7, with a possible D match to TRBD1 (7 bases). Trimming cost V 4 bases and J 3 bases, with 10 bases left between them. The CDR3 consists of 12 residues. Germline V lookup: CDR1 GTSNPN, CDR2 SVGIG (reference sequence). The CDR3 DNA is TGTGCCTGGACAGGGGGAGGCTACGAGCAGTACTTC. As protein: CAWTGGGYEQYF.